Following are 27 T cell receptor beta chains from one sample sequenced in a study of regulatory T cells in long-lasting Graves disease. Time point indicated: newly diagnosed GD, antithyroid drugs for less than 3 months. TCR sequences were obtained from RNA taken from PBMCs. HTBI primers from iRepertoire and Arm-PCR of CDR3 regions yielded the TCR beta libraries. Via MiXCR, TCRdb re-called the multiplex PCR reads, giving one row per CDR3 protein. The sample holds around 500,000 distinct CDR3 sequences, 15% to 20% seen once. The same sample was also used in a study of T cells in Graves' hyperthyroidism and ophthalmopathy.

This material consisted of peripheral blood mononuclear cells (PBMCs), taken at new diagnosis, from a patient treated with antithyroid drugs. Receptor source: a woman aged 40 to 65 with Graves disease.

This clonotype has a single count. The gene calls are TRBV2 and TRBJ2-1; TRBD1 is a possible D gene (8 bases). There are 16 residues in the CDR3. Germline CDR1 and CDR2: SNHLY and FYNNEI. Deletions cut 6 bases from V and 7 bases from J, with 22 bases between. The CDR3 region has the DNA TGTGCCAGCAGGGCACTTACAGGGGGGGCCTCGAATGAGCAGTTCTTC. This sequence encodes CASRALTGGASNEQFF.

This clonotype appeared many times. CDR3 in amino acids: CASSLGGEPYNEQFF. The CDR3 nucleotides read TGCGCCAGCAGCTTGGGTGGGGAACCCTACAATGAGCAGTTCTTC. The chain couples TRBV5-1 to TRBJ2-1; no clear D gene. The CDR3 length is 15 residues. Per germline, CDR1 SGHRS and CDR2 YFSETQ. Trimming cost V 0 bases and J 2 bases, with 9 bases left between them.

The V and J genes are TRBV19 and TRBJ2-1; a weak D match, TRBD1 (5 bases). V was shortened by 0 bases and J by 8 bases, with 23 bases between the two germline ends. CDR3 size: 18 residues. CDR1 and CDR2 from the germline V gene are LNHDA and SQIVND (reference sequence). CDR3 sequence: CASSIESLTQGRRDEQFF. The CDR3 DNA is TGTGCCAGTAGTATAGAGTCCTTAACGCAGGGTCGACGGGATGAGCAGTTCTTC.

J is TRBJ2-5 and V is TRBV6-1; D unclear. The V end lost 5 bases, the J end lost 0 bases, and 7 bases lay between the germline ends. The CDR3 is made up of 13 amino acids. Germline V CDR1 and CDR2: MNHNS, SASEGT. CDR3 residues: CASSTTNQETQYF. CDR3 DNA sequence: TGTGCCAGCAGTACAACTAACCAAGAGACCCAGTACTTC.

This rearrangement joins TRBV25-1 to TRBJ2-3; TRBD1 matches at 8 bases. With V trimmed by 3 bases and J by 1 base, 12 bases remained unmatched. CDR1 MGHDK and CDR2 SYGVNS come from the germline V gene. CDR3 length: 18 amino acids. The CDR3 DNA reads TGTGCCAGCAGTGACCTGGACAGGGAGATTGGGGGCACAGATACGCAGTATTTT. This codes for CASSDLDREIGGTDTQYF.

The table lists this clonotype with many counts. The chain carries TRBV6-1 and TRBJ2-2; D might be TRBD1 (5 bases). Trimming cost V 4 bases and J 0 bases, with 9 bases left between them. The CDR3 sequence is 15 residues long. Germline CDR1 is MNHNS and CDR2 is SASEGT. CDR3 region: CASSVQVSNTGELFF. The CDR3 bases are TGTGCCAGCAGTGTACAGGTTTCGAACACCGGGGAGCTGTTTTTT.

This clonotype appeared many times. The chain is built from TRBV27 and TRBJ1-3; D is perhaps TRBD1 (6 bases). The CDR3 runs to 18 residues. V was pared by 0 bases and J by 6 bases, with 21 bases between. Germline assignment: CDR1 MNHEY and CDR2 SMNVEV (reference sequence). CDR3 protein: CASSLSNPTGGRSNTIYF. CDR3 DNA sequence: TGTGCCAGCAGTTTATCGAACCCGACAGGAGGAAGGTCAAACACCATATATTTT.

This clonotype has at least ten counts. The chain carries TRBV5-1 and TRBJ2-3; 9 bases line up with TRBD2. V lost 9 bases, J lost 2 bases, and 7 bases stayed unmatched. The CDR3 contains 14 residues. CDR1 is SGHRS and CDR2 is YFSETQ in the germline V gene. The CDR3 spells CATGLAGNTDTQYF. In DNA form, the CDR3 reads TGCGCCACCGGGCTAGCGGGGAACACAGATACGCAGTATTTT.

The J gene is TRBJ1-1, the V gene TRBV18; D ambiguous. V lost 3 bases to trimming and J lost 4 bases, with 12 bases between them. CDR1 and CDR2 (germline): KGHSH, LQKENI. CDR3 length: 14 residues. This CDR3 is CASSPGEGGTEAFF. CDR3 DNA: TGTGCCAGCTCACCTGGGGAGGGCGGCACTGAAGCTTTCTTT.

This clonotype was counted once. Given a much more abundant clone one base away, this may be a read error. It is likely a read error, because the conserved phenylalanine at the end of the CDR3 is missing. The V gene is TRBV6-1, the J gene TRBJ2-7; D not certain. Germline loops: CDR1 MNHNS, CDR2 SASEGT. V gave up 8 bases and J gave up 0 bases, with 14 bases separating them. The CDR3 loop spans 14 amino acids. CDR3 DNA: TGTGCCAGCTTACAAAACGGGCCCTCCTACGAGCAGTACTCC. Translation: CASLQNGPSYEQYS.

The chain combines TRBV9 with TRBJ1-2; 8 bases fit TRBD1. The CDR3 extends over 17 amino acids. J gave up 0 bases and V 3 bases, and 10 bases lay outside the gene matches. Germline CDR1 reads SGDLS; CDR2 reads YYNGEE. CDR3 bases: TGTGCCAGCAGCGAACCTGGGACAGGCGCAGCTAACTATGGCTACACCTTC. This translates into CASSEPGTGAANYGYTF.

The chain joins TRBV6-5 to TRBJ1-2; weak D call: TRBD1 (5 bases). V dropped 4 bases and J dropped 8 bases, with 11 bases sitting between them. CDR1 MNHEY and CDR2 SVGAGI come from the germline V gene. This CDR3 is 12 amino acids long. CDR3 amino acids: CASSSLGGGYTF. CDR3 bases: TGTGCCAGCAGTTCGCTGGGGGGGGGCTACACCTTC.

A few counts support this clonotype. The chain has TRBV7-9 and TRBJ1-1, with a tentative D call TRBD1 (6 bases). The CDR3 length is 14 residues. V shed 5 bases and J shed 7 bases, with 17 bases lying between them. Germline CDR1 reads SEHNR; CDR2 reads FQNEAQ (reference sequence). CDR3 amino acids: CASSPGQFPDEAFF. CDR3 nucleotides: TGTGCCAGCAGCCCCGGACAGTTTCCAGATGAAGCTTTCTTT.

With respect to this clonotype: A read error may produce the germline difference seen at one junction end. The gene calls are TRBV29-1 and TRBJ2-1; D is undetermined. The CDR3 spans 12 residues. Germline V CDR1 and CDR2: SQVTM, ANQGSEA. The CDR3 here is CSVDGYYGERFF. In nucleotides, the CDR3 is TGCAGCGTGGACGGATATTACGGTGAGCGGTTCTTC.

This clonotype was recorded once. The V and J genes are TRBV9 and TRBJ1-3; tentative D call: TRBD1 (6 bases). Trimming took 0 bases from V and 4 from J, leaving 17 bases between them. The V gene's germline CDR1 is SGDLS and CDR2 YYNGEE. The CDR3 has 17 residues. The CDR3 protein is CASSVDWPQGSGNTIYF. The CDR3 DNA is TGTGCCAGCAGCGTAGATTGGCCACAGGGATCAGGAAACACCATATATTTT.

The sample holds many counts of this clonotype. The chain couples TRBV6-1 to TRBJ1-2; D remains ambiguous. The germline V gene has CDR1 MNHNS and CDR2 SASEGT. The CDR3 runs to 16 residues. The V and J ends lost 7 bases and 7 bases respectively, with 25 bases between them. CDR3 sequence: CASTPATGKQILGYTF. CDR3 DNA sequence: TGTGCCAGCACCCCGGCAACCGGGAAGCAAATCCTTGGCTACACCTTC.

CDR3 sequence: CASSPRGTGFGEQFF. The CDR3 region has the DNA TGCGCCAGCAGCCCGCGAGGGACAGGGTTCGGTGAGCAGTTCTTC. The rearrangement uses TRBV4-1 and TRBJ2-1, with 9 bases matching TRBD1. Losses at the gene ends were 4 bases for V and 9 bases for J; bases not matched to a gene: 10. The CDR3 extends over 15 amino acids. Germline CDR1 and CDR2: MGHRA and YSYEKL.

The genes are TRBV25-1 and TRBJ1-2; D not certain. V was clipped by 0 bases and J by 8 bases, with 16 bases between them. The CDR3 length is 15 residues. CDR1 is MGHDK and CDR2 is SYGVNS in the germline V gene. The CDR3 loop reads CASSEYSLAAQGYTF. The CDR3 coding sequence is TGTGCCAGCAGTGAATATTCCTTGGCAGCTCAGGGCTACACCTTC.

This clonotype was recorded many times. This chain links TRBV12-3 or TRBV12-4 with TRBJ2-3; 8 nucleotides line up with TRBD2. This CDR3 spans 15 amino acids. Germline trimming cut 5 bases from V and 5 bases from J; bases unmatched to any gene: 9. Here the CDR3 DNA reads TGTGCCAGCAGTCGCATCGGGGGGGCTGGAGATACGCAGTATTTT. This encodes CASSRIGGAGDTQYF.

This clonotype was seen more than once but under ten times. The rearrangement uses TRBV6-2 or TRBV6-3 and TRBJ1-1, with 8 bases fitting TRBD1. The CDR3 spans 17 residues. Germline assignment: CDR1 MNHEY and CDR2 SVGEGT. The V and J ends lost 3 bases and 1 base, in that order; junction bases with no gene match: 10. The CDR3 DNA follows: TGTGCCAGCAGTTATAGACAGGGGTATATGGCGAACACTGAAGCTTTCTTT. Translating it yields CASSYRQGYMANTEAFF.

This clonotype came up many times. This chain connects TRBV19 to TRBJ2-7; TRBD1 matches at 7 bases. With 4 bases clipped from V and 2 bases from J, the junction kept 8 bases outside the gene matches. Germline V gene data show CDR1 as LNHDA and CDR2 as SQIVND (reference sequence). CDR3 length: 15 residues. As DNA, the CDR3 is TGTGCCAGTAGTAGTTACAGGGGTCTCCCCTACGAGCAGTACTTC. Protein product: CASSSYRGLPYEQYF.

The chain has TRBV12-3 or TRBV12-4 and TRBJ1-2, with D perhaps matching TRBD1 (6 bases). Trimming stripped 4 bases from V and 8 bases from J, with 17 bases between. CDR3 length: 14 residues. CDR3 residues: CASSYSGGAEGYTF. The CDR3 DNA follows: TGTGCCAGCAGTTACTCGGGGGGGGCAGAGGGCTACACCTTC.

The chain recombines TRBV12-3 or TRBV12-4 with TRBJ2-3; 13 bases map to TRBD2. This CDR3 region has 19 residues. Losses at the gene ends were 1 base for V and 0 bases for J; bases not matched to a gene: 7. CDR3 DNA: TGTGCCAGCAGTTTAGTGTGGACTAGCGGGGGATCTAGCACAGATACGCAGTATTTT. Translating it yields CASSLVWTSGGSSTDTQYF.

This clonotype was seen only a few times. The V gene is TRBV11-2, the J gene TRBJ2-1, with D possibly being TRBD1 or TRBD2 (6 bases each). Germline values: CDR1 SGHAT, CDR2 FQNNGV. The CDR3 spans 13 residues. V lost 11 bases to trimming and J lost 7 bases, with 18 bases between them. Here the CDR3 DNA reads TGTGCCGCCGGGAGAGGGGGGTGGAATGAGCAGTTCTTC. Its translation is CAAGRGGWNEQFF.

The table lists this clonotype with many counts. The chain is built from TRBV20-1 and TRBJ2-7; D gene uncertain. This CDR3 has 13 residues. Germline CDR1 DFQATT, CDR2 SNEGSKA (reference sequence). Deletions cut 0 bases from V and 6 bases from J, with 12 bases between. CDR3 nucleotide sequence: TGCAGTGCTAGAGAGGGCTCGGCCCCCGAGCAGTACTTC. It specifies CSAREGSAPEQYF.

The chain is built from TRBV19 and TRBJ1-2; no definite D call. The V gene's germline CDR1 is LNHDA and CDR2 SQIVND (reference sequence). This CDR3 is built from 16 residues. V lost 1 base to trimming and J lost 6 bases, with 18 bases between them. For the CDR3, the DNA is TGTGCCAGTAGTATAGTCCCCAGGCCTCCATGGAATGGCTACACCTTC. Its protein is CASSIVPRPPWNGYTF.

The rearrangement uses TRBV19 and TRBJ2-3, with TRBD2 matching 8 bases. This CDR3 is built from 16 residues. J was trimmed by 11 bases and V by 0 bases; bases with no gene match: 13. Germline V CDR1 and CDR2: LNHDA, SQIVND (reference sequence). DNA of the CDR3: TGTGCCAGTAGTATAGATCTATCCGGGGGGGCCGTCAAGCAGTATTTT. It specifies CASSIDLSGGAVKQYF. Looking up the rest from reference TRBV19 and TRBJ2-3 gives the full variable domain: DGGITQSPKYLFRKEGQNVTLSCEQNLNHDAMYWYRQDPGQGLRLIYYSQIVNDFQKGDIAEGYSVSREKKESFPLTVTSAQKNPTAFYLCASSIDLSGGAVKQYFGPGTRLTVL.